One sample yielded the 2 T cell receptor beta chains listed below, sequenced in a study of patients and donors after allogeneic stem cell transplantation. TCRdb re-called the RT-PCR reads through MiXCR, storing one row per CDR3 protein. This sample has some 960,000 distinct CDR3 sequences, with about a sixth found just once. The sample taken for sequencing was blood, either unsorted or a sorted T cell fraction (not recorded which). The receptors here all came from a human donor who was either an allogeneic HSCT recipient or a stem cell or donor lymphocyte infusion donor (not recorded which). It is not recorded whose cells these are; they may come from a transplant donor.

This chain uses TRBV5-1 with TRBJ2-7; TRBD2 might be the D (6 bases). From germline, CDR1 is SGHRS and CDR2 YFSETQ. This CDR3 is built from 14 residues. V lost 2 bases, J lost 2 bases, and 11 bases lay in between. CDR3: CASSFISGPYEQYF. For the CDR3, the DNA is TGCGCCAGCAGCTTTATTAGCGGTCCCTACGAGCAGTACTTC.

This clonotype has only a few counts. V and J are TRBV9 and TRBJ1-4, with TRBD1 matching over 7 bases. Germline loops: CDR1 SGDLS, CDR2 YYNGEE. The CDR3 is 17 residues long. The trim removed 0 bases at V and 2 bases at J, leaving 7 bases unmatched. The CDR3 DNA is TGTGCCAGCAGCGTAGGAGGGGGCAAGTCGACTAATGAAAAACTGTTTTTT. It encodes CASSVGGGKSTNEKLFF.